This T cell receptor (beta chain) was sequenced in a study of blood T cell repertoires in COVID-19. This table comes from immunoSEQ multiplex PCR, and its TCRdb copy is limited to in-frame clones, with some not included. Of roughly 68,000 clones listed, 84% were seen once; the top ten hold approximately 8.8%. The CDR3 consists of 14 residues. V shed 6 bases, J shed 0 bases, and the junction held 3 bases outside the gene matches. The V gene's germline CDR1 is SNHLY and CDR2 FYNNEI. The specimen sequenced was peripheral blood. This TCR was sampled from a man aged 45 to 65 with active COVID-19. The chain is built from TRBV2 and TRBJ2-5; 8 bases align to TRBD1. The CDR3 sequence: CASRDRGYQETQYF. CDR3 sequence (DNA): TGTGCCAGCAGAGACAGGGGATACCAAGAGACCCAGTACTTC.